The entry below gives a single TCR beta chain sequence along with its context. These data come from a study of blood T cell repertoires in COVID-19. At the level of the study: Both acute and convalescent COVID-19 samples were obtained from the United States, Italy and Spain. Nucleic acid was either cDNA or gDNA, and it came from T cells, B-cell-depleted T cells, or PBMCs.

Trimming pared 6 bases from V and 2 bases from J, leaving 11 bases between. Germline CDR1 SNHLY, CDR2 FYNNEI. The CDR3 totals 14 residues. Study processing details: Amplifying reference gene primers gave estimates of nucleated cell counts. Using immunoSEQ multiplex PCR, the repertoire was profiled, and TCRdb retains in-frame clones only, with some absent. V, J and clone size derive from that table, while D and trimming were established from the DNA sequence. The sample carries about 73,000 clones, approximately 92% recorded once. This TCR was sampled from a man older than 75 with acute or convalescent COVID-19. V is TRBV2 and J is TRBJ1-3, with D possibly being TRBD1 (5 bases). Sequenced sample: peripheral blood. CDR3 loop: CASRLQETGNTIYF. The CDR3 DNA is TGTGCCAGCAGGCTACAGGAGACTGGAAACACCATATATTTT.